Each of the 24 T cell receptor beta chains below was sequenced from the same sample in a study of T cell repertoires in cytomegalovirus infection. In TCRdb, the reads were re-called with MiXCR into one record per CDR3 protein. The sample contains roughly 640,000 distinct CDR3 sequences, about 24% of which appear only once. Sequencing used CD8+ T cells from PBMCs. The receptors were sampled from a human donor in good health (CMV status not recorded). Some clones in this sample may be carry-over from other donors' samples.

The rearrangement uses TRBV29-1 and TRBJ2-2; 10 nucleotides match TRBD1. The CDR3 loop spans 18 amino acids. Germline V gives CDR1 SQVTM, CDR2 ANQGSEA. J gave up 5 bases and V 1 base, and 13 bases lay outside the gene matches. In DNA form, the CDR3 reads TGCAGCGTTGAAGTTAGGATCCGGACAGGGGGGAATACCGGGGAGCTGTTTTTT. Its translation: CSVEVRIRTGGNTGELFF.

V and J are TRBV11-1 and TRBJ1-1; D uncertain. The CDR3 has 16 amino acids. The germline CDR1 and CDR2 sequences are SGHAT and FQDESV (reference sequence). Trimming stripped 2 bases from V and 5 bases from J, with 18 bases between. This chain's CDR3 is CASSLLGGAGRTEAFF. DNA of the CDR3: TGTGCCAGCAGCTTACTCGGAGGCGCTGGGAGGACTGAAGCTTTCTTT.

V gene TRBV28 combines with J gene TRBJ1-6, with a tentative D call TRBD1 (6 bases). The V and J ends lost 3 bases and 6 bases respectively, with 15 bases between them. CDR3 length: 16 amino acids. The germline V gene encodes CDR1 MDHEN and CDR2 SYDVKM. CDR3 nucleotides: TGTGCCAGCAGTTTCTTCACTAGGACAGCTAATTCACCCCTCCACTTT. This encodes CASSFFTRTANSPLHF.

This sequence joins TRBV10-3 and TRBJ2-1; 9 positions match TRBD1. Germline CDR1 and CDR2: ENHRY and SYGVKD. This CDR3 region has 14 residues. With V trimmed by 7 bases and J by 9 bases, 10 bases remained unmatched. CDR3 sequence: CAITSGTGISEQFF. The CDR3, as DNA: TGTGCCATCACCTCCGGGACAGGGATTAGTGAGCAGTTCTTC.

This clonotype has a handful of counts. The CDR3 DNA reads TGTGCCAGCAGTGTAATACAGGTACTGGGCACTGAAGCTTTCTTT. Its translation: CASSVIQVLGTEAFF. The chain employs TRBV12-3 or TRBV12-4 and TRBJ1-1, with D tentatively TRBD1 (5 bases). Trimming cost V 5 bases and J 4 bases, with 17 bases left between them. The CDR3 has 15 residues.

This clonotype was observed many times. The gene calls are TRBV6-2 or TRBV6-3 and TRBJ2-7; D unresolved. Trimming took off 2 bases at V and 2 bases at J, with 7 bases between the two ends. Germline V gene sequence: CDR1 MNHEY, CDR2 SVGEGT. The CDR3 runs 13 residues. Here the CDR3 reads CASSYDRTYEQYV. The CDR3 DNA sequence: TGTGCCAGCAGTTACGACCGAACCTACGAGCAGTACGTC.

Comment on this clonotype: A much more abundant neighbour one base away suggests this may be a read error. The chain carries TRBV7-8 and TRBJ1-1; D is unresolved. Per germline, CDR1 SGHVS and CDR2 FQNEAQ. V dropped 1 base and J dropped 5 bases, with 14 bases sitting between them. This CDR3 contains 15 residues. DNA for the CDR3: TGTGCCAGCAGCTTAGAAGTCCAGTCAGGAACTGAAGCTTTCTTT. Protein: CASSLEVQSGTEAFF.

This clonotype has at least ten counts. The chain employs TRBV7-2 and TRBJ2-2; maybe TRBD1 (6 bases). Trimming removed 4 bases from V and 8 bases from J, with 20 bases in between. CDR3 length equals 16 residues. Looked up from germline, CDR1 is SGHTA and CDR2 is FQGNSA. The CDR3 region has the DNA TGTGCCAGCAGCTGGGAGACAGGTCCCGCCGTGGGGGAGCTGTTTTTT. It specifies CASSWETGPAVGELFF.

The chain links TRBV6-1 to TRBJ2-7, with a tentative D call TRBD1 (5 bases). Germline V CDR1 and CDR2: MNHNS, SASEGT. This CDR3 comprises 14 residues. Trimming cost V 5 bases and J 5 bases, with 16 bases left between them. The CDR3 coding sequence is TGTGCCAGCAGTTACAACGGCAGGGTCAACGAGCAGTACGTC. Residues: CASSYNGRVNEQYV.

This clonotype occurred a few times. The chain combines TRBV6-5 with TRBJ2-7; unclear D gene. Trimming stripped 5 bases from V and 10 bases from J, with 21 bases between. This CDR3 contains 14 residues. Germline CDR1 reads MNHEY; CDR2 reads SVGAGI. The CDR3 coding sequence is TGTGCCAGCAGTGATAATGGATGGAAGGGTTTCCAGTACGTC. Translated: CASSDNGWKGFQYV.

V usage is TRBV29-1 and J usage is TRBJ2-7, with D unresolved. The CDR3 sequence is 11 residues long. Germline V gene lookup returns CDR1 SQVTM and CDR2 ANQGSEA. Trimming shortened V by 0 bases and J by 3 bases, and 3 bases separated the two germline ends. Written as DNA, the CDR3 is TGCAGCGTTGAAGAGGACTACGAGCAGTACTTC. As protein: CSVEEDYEQYF.

This clonotype appeared a few times. A junction end diverges from the germline sequence, so it may reflect a read error. The gene calls are TRBV5-4 and TRBJ1-2; D unresolved. Germline assignment: CDR1 SGHNT and CDR2 YYREEE (reference sequence). The CDR3 extends over 14 amino acids. In nucleotides, the CDR3 is TGTGCCAGCAGCTTGCAGACGAGCTACTATGACTACACCTTC. Translating gives CASSLQTSYYDYTF.

The gene calls are TRBV12-3 or TRBV12-4 and TRBJ2-5; 7 positions agree with TRBD1. This CDR3 contains 14 residues. Unmatched junction bases numbered 9, after V lost 7 bases and J lost 4 bases. The CDR3 here is CASTPAWTGETQYF. CDR3 DNA sequence: TGTGCCAGCACCCCAGCATGGACAGGAGAGACCCAGTACTTC.

The V gene is TRBV20-1, the J gene TRBJ1-4; a possible D gene is TRBD1 (5 bases). This CDR3 is built from 13 residues. Germline V gene sequence: CDR1 DFQATT, CDR2 SNEGSKA (reference sequence). Trimming stripped 2 bases from V and 8 bases from J, with 12 bases between. The CDR3 loop is CSARRGAGEKLFF. The CDR3 coding sequence is TGCAGTGCTAGACGAGGGGCAGGGGAAAAACTGTTTTTT.

The chain couples TRBV6-5 to TRBJ1-1, with 8 bases aligning to TRBD1. Unmatched junction bases numbered 2, after V lost 5 bases and J lost 6 bases. The CDR3 length is 12 residues. The germline V gene has CDR1 MNHEY and CDR2 SVGAGI. The CDR3 protein is CASSLTGAEAFF. CDR3 DNA: TGTGCCAGCAGTCTGACAGGGGCTGAAGCTTTCTTT.

The chain uses TRBV20-1 and TRBJ2-3, with 9 bases that match TRBD2. Germline V lookup: CDR1 DFQATT, CDR2 SNEGSKA (reference sequence). The CDR3 sequence is 17 residues long. V was clipped by 3 bases and J by 0 bases; unmatched bases: 10. CDR3 loop: CSASRLRGGLSTDTQYF. The DNA for the CDR3 is TGCAGTGCTAGCCGCCTGCGGGGGGGCCTGAGCACAGATACGCAGTATTTT.

The CDR3 DNA follows: TGTGCCAGTAGTATAAGTGAGGGTACGGGGACCTACAATGAGCAGTTCTTC. Protein product: CASSISEGTGTYNEQFF. The chain couples TRBV19 to TRBJ2-1; D might be TRBD2 (5 bases). Trimming cost V 2 bases and J 2 bases, with 16 bases left between them. Germline CDR1 and CDR2: LNHDA and SQIVND (reference sequence). This CDR3 comprises 17 residues.

This clonotype was observed at least ten times. The V gene is TRBV4-3, the J gene TRBJ2-3; TRBD2 might be the D (6 bases). Germline V gene data show CDR1 as LGHNA and CDR2 as YSLEER. The germline V and J ends were trimmed by 2 bases and 0 bases, with 18 bases remaining between them. The CDR3 has 18 amino acids. The CDR3, as DNA: TGCGCCAGCAGCCAATTGTCTAGCGTTGCGGCTAGCACAGATACGCAGTATTTT. This gives the protein CASSQLSSVAASTDTQYF.

This clonotype has just a few counts. This chain links TRBV5-1 with TRBJ2-1; D might be TRBD1 (5 bases). CDR3 length equals 16 residues. Germline V lookup: CDR1 SGHRS, CDR2 YFSETQ. V was pared by 0 bases and J by 8 bases, with 18 bases between. The CDR3 sequence: CASSLAPGQGIYEQFF. The CDR3 DNA sequence: TGCGCCAGCAGCTTGGCTCCAGGCCAGGGAATATATGAGCAGTTCTTC.

The table lists this clonotype with many counts. The chain uses TRBV27 and TRBJ2-1; D gene uncertain. The CDR3 totals 12 residues. Germline values: CDR1 MNHEY, CDR2 SMNVEV (reference sequence). V was pared by 6 bases and J by 5 bases, with 8 bases between. CDR3 loop: CASSLRDNEQFF. The CDR3 nucleotides are TGTGCCAGCAGCCTCCGGGACAATGAGCAGTTCTTC.

This clonotype was observed many times. This sequence joins TRBV11-3 and TRBJ2-1; possibly TRBD1 for D (5 bases). The CDR3 extends over 14 amino acids. Trimming took off 2 bases at V and 2 bases at J, with 7 bases between the two ends. Germline V lookup: CDR1 SGHNT, CDR2 YENEEA. In nucleotides, the CDR3 is TGTGCCAGCAGCTTACAGGGCACCTACAATGAGCAGTTCTTC. Translating it yields CASSLQGTYNEQFF.

The chain links TRBV19 to TRBJ1-6, with D possibly matching TRBD1 (6 bases). Deletions cut 5 bases from V and 5 bases from J, with 10 bases between. Germline loops: CDR1 LNHDA, CDR2 SQIVND (reference sequence). The CDR3 consists of 14 residues. The CDR3 here is CASSFGQHNSPLHF. CDR3 sequence (DNA): TGTGCCAGTAGTTTCGGACAGCATAATTCACCCCTCCACTTT.

This clonotype has a count of ten or more. The chain uses TRBV2 and TRBJ2-1; D possibly corresponds to TRBD2 (5 bases). The CDR3 extends over 16 amino acids. The V and J ends lost 8 bases and 0 bases respectively, with 17 bases between them. Germline V CDR1 and CDR2: SNHLY, FYNNEI. The CDR3 DNA follows: TGTGCCAGCCAGGTCGACTACGCCCCCTCCTACAATGAGCAGTTCTTC. Translating it yields CASQVDYAPSYNEQFF.

Only a few counts were recorded for this clonotype. The chain carries TRBV7-6 and TRBJ2-2, with D uncertain. Trimming removed 5 bases from V and 9 bases from J, with 19 bases in between. The V gene's germline CDR1 is SGHVS and CDR2 FNYEAQ. The CDR3 consists of 15 residues. This CDR3 is CASSPREAPGRELFF. The DNA for the CDR3 is TGTGCCAGCAGCCCCCGCGAGGCGCCCGGTCGGGAGCTGTTTTTT.